This is a list of T cell receptor beta chains from one sample in a study of cytomegalovirus exposure and HLA in healthy donors. Assay used: immunoSEQ multiplex PCR; TCRdb lists only in-frame clones, some missing. The sample has 200,000 or so clones, around nine tenths seen once. Sequencing was carried out using PBMCs. All receptors come from a woman aged 18-29 years in good health and CMV-seropositive. The conserved cysteine and the conserved F or W are not part of the CDR3 here. The order of the fields is V gene, J gene, clone size, CDR3 protein. Expanded clones are given a class, and other clones once, few, many or no size at all.

TRBV7-9	TRBJ2-7	.	ASSLGGTGGYEQY
TRBV25-1	TRBJ2-4	.	ARLGSGMEDIQY
TRBV7-9	TRBJ1-2	.	ASSLGTGLPNYGYT
TRBV4-1	TRBJ1-2	.	ASSPRQGADGYT
TRBV7-8	TRBJ1-2	.	ASRAASAGYT
TRBV5-1	TRBJ2-3	.	ASSHGTGGADTQY
TRBV7-3	TRBJ2-7	.	ASSLGVLLAGGPYEQY
TRBV27	TRBJ2-7	.	ASSPSWDRGDEQY
TRBV9	TRBJ2-7	.	ASSVATSGSSYEQY
TRBV5-8	TRBJ2-3	.	ASSPGGHGDTQY
TRBV5-1	TRBJ1-2	few	ASSLDAGQGASGYT
TRBV15	TRBJ2-1	.	ATSRGREGSYNEQF
TRBV11-2	TRBJ1-2	.	ASSLMGLNYGYT
TRBV4-1	TRBJ2-7	.	ASSQGTSGSPEY
TRBV5-1	TRBJ2-2	few	ASREVSGTGELF
TRBV27	TRBJ2-7	few	ASSLGGALGEQY
TRBV11-1	TRBJ2-7	few	ASSPTGRYYEQY
TRBV4-1	TRBJ1-1	.	ASRQKINQEAF
TRBV4-1	TRBJ1-3	.	ASSQGGFTRDSGNTIY
TRBV9	TRBJ1-1	once	ASSVEGDGEAF
TRBV7-9	TRBJ1-1	.	ASSSGGVRNTEAF
TRBV29-1	TRBJ1-5	once	SVAYGTVNQPQH
TRBV9	TRBJ2-7	few	ASSPGGQTYEQY
TRBV19	TRBJ2-2	.	ASSIRPTVDTGELF
TRBV4-1	TRBJ1-1	.	ASSQVAVNTEAF
TRBV4-1	TRBJ1-5	once	ASSQAQGNQPQH
TRBV6-6	TRBJ2-7	.	ASSFGGADLDEQY
TRBV2	TRBJ2-1	.	ASIREASSYNEQF
TRBV6-1	TRBJ1-1	.	ASSEAGGAQTEAF
TRBV15	TRBJ1-5	.	ATSGDRTTFYSNQPQH
TRBV4-1	TRBJ2-7	.	ASSPSHLNYEQY
TRBV27	TRBJ2-1	.	ASSKGLDVYEQF
TRBV7-9	TRBJ2-7	.	ASSSSGGDYEQY
TRBV29-1	TRBJ1-1	.	SVEGQMNTEAF
TRBV27	TRBJ2-7	.	ASSLGAGYEQY
TRBV28	TRBJ1-5	.	ASSLGQIDQPQH
TRBV7-8	TRBJ2-2	.	ASSLVLEPTPGELF
TRBV9	TRBJ2-3	.	ASSVGRSGSFADTQY
TRBV5-1	TRBJ1-1	.	ASSQGWTSKEAF
TRBV27	TRBJ1-3	.	ASSPGIFGNTIY
TRBV27	TRBJ2-3	.	ASSPTVDSTDTQY
TRBV30	TRBJ1-5	.	AWSTGLNQPQH
TRBV28	TRBJ2-7	.	ASSPLSPRRHEQY